A selection of T cell receptor beta chains follows, all from one sample in a study of T cell responses to AZD1222 COVID-19 vaccine. Clones were read by immunoSEQ multiplex PCR, and TCRdb kept only the in-frame ones, dropping some. The sample lists around 140,000 clones; 92% were seen once. The sequenced sample was peripheral blood, obtained 28 days after the second AZD1222 dose. Source of these receptors: an adult who received the AZD1222 COVID-19 vaccine. CDR3s include the opening cysteine and the closing phenylalanine or tryptophan. The D gene is left open where the match is weak. Clone size is shown for a subset of rows, as once, few, many or a class of expanded clone.

v_call	d_call	j_call	cdr3_length	clone_size	cdr3_aa
TRBV7-2	NA	TRBJ1-1	14	NA	CASSSFSRNTEAFF
TRBV20-1	NA	TRBJ1-1	14	NA	CSASTGGIDTEAFF
TRBV11-2	TRBD2	TRBJ2-7	16	NA	CASSWGLAGGAYEQYF
TRBV11-2	NA	TRBJ1-2	14	few	CASSLDSTPGGYTF
TRBV19	NA	TRBJ2-6	15	NA	CASSPGTAGANVLTF
TRBV10-1	NA	TRBJ2-5	13	NA	CASSIGTQETQYF
TRBV5-6	NA	TRBJ2-5	13	NA	CASSNTNQETQYF
TRBV5-6	NA	TRBJ1-2	12	NA	CASSLEGPGYTF
TRBV3-1/TRBV3-2	NA	TRBJ1-4	14	NA	CASSPGTANEKLFF
TRBV18	NA	TRBJ2-1	17	NA	CASSPRTGDSGINEQFF
TRBV12-5	NA	TRBJ2-2	14	NA	CASGLVPGEGELFF
TRBV7-2	NA	TRBJ1-3	16	NA	CASSRRTATSGNTIYF
TRBV9	TRBD1	TRBJ1-1	16	once	CASSGPGGGLNTEAFF
TRBV19	TRBD2	TRBJ2-2	15	NA	CASSPSGRLTGELFF
TRBV5-5	NA	TRBJ1-4	15	NA	CASSDLGGTNEKLFF
TRBV6-2/TRBV6-3	NA	TRBJ1-1	13	NA	CASSYGGVTEAFF
TRBV2	NA	TRBJ1-5	14	NA	CASRSLTVNQPQHF
TRBV19	TRBD2	TRBJ2-2	15	NA	CASSSSGRAPGELFF
TRBV19	TRBD1	TRBJ2-7	16	NA	CASSTAWDRGGYEQYF
TRBV28	TRBD1	TRBJ1-2	15	NA	CASRGTGAGGYGYTF
TRBV5-1	TRBD2	TRBJ2-1	14	NA	CASRRLAGSNEQFF
TRBV19	NA	TRBJ2-3	16	NA	CASSIGGQVLTDTQYF
TRBV6-5	NA	TRBJ1-1	15	NA	CASSYSRGSNTEAFF
TRBV2	NA	TRBJ2-1	15	NA	CASSEMEGTYNEQFF
TRBV2	NA	TRBJ1-4	13	NA	CASKTPTNEKLFF
TRBV7-9	NA	TRBJ1-5	13	NA	CASSLVGNQPQHF
TRBV19	TRBD1	TRBJ2-7	15	once	CASTPGQGHSYEQYF